The 27 T cell receptor beta chains reported below all come from one sample, sequenced in a study of glioma-infiltrating T cells after dendritic cell vaccination. Time point of the sample: after dendritic cell vaccination, including at tumor progression/relapse. Sequencing was performed with immunoSEQ multiplex PCR; in TCRdb, only in-frame clones are kept and a portion is missing. The sample yields tens of thousands of clones, about nine tenths seen once. Sequencing was performed on blood, taken after dendritic cell vaccination. The receptors here all came from a human donor with glioblastoma.

The chain carries TRBV4-1 and TRBJ2-7; 7 nucleotides align to TRBD2. CDR3 length: 17 amino acids. V lost 2 bases and J lost 6; bases outside the gene matches: 16. Germline V gene data show CDR1 as MGHRA and CDR2 as YSYEKL. CDR3 sequence reads: CASSQILGRGGPGEQYF. CDR3 DNA: TGCGCCAGCAGCCAAATCCTAGGAAGGGGAGGGCCGGGCGAGCAGTACTTC.

The chain combines TRBV12-5 with TRBJ2-5; 10 bases align to TRBD2. With 4 bases clipped from V and 5 bases from J, the junction kept 22 bases outside the gene matches. The CDR3 length is 20 residues. CDR1 is LGHNT and CDR2 is FRNRAP in the germline V gene. CDR3 loop: CASGSDIFMRAGGTGETQYF. The CDR3 DNA sequence: TGTGCTAGTGGTTCAGACATTTTTATGAGAGCGGGAGGGACTGGTGAGACCCAGTACTTC.

The chain employs TRBV11-3 and TRBJ2-1; 10 nucleotides line up with TRBD2. Unmatched junction bases numbered 10, after V lost 1 base and J lost 10 bases. CDR3 length: 16 residues. Germline values: CDR1 SGHNT, CDR2 YENEEA. The CDR3: CASSLASGRSRDEQFF. The CDR3, as DNA: TGTGCCAGCAGCTTAGCTAGCGGGAGATCAAGAGACGAGCAGTTCTTC.

This chain links TRBV7-4 with TRBJ1-2; TRBD1 aligns across 9 bases. The ends lost 5 bases at V and 5 bases at J; junction bases unmatched: 3. The CDR3 extends over 13 amino acids. Per the germline V gene, CDR1 is SGHVT and CDR2 is SQSDAQ. The CDR3, as DNA: TGTGCCAGCAGCGCGACAGGGGGTTATGGCTACACCTTC. This sequence encodes CASSATGGYGYTF.

The genes are TRBV7-2 and TRBJ2-7, with TRBD1 as a possible D gene (5 bases). This CDR3 region has 14 residues. Trimming stripped 1 base from V and 5 bases from J, with 12 bases between. Per germline, CDR1 SGHTA and CDR2 FQGNSA. The CDR3 nucleotides read TGTGCCAGCAGCTTAGAGCCAGGGAAGGACGAGCAGTACTTC. Translated, it gives CASSLEPGKDEQYF.

The chain carries TRBV7-9 and TRBJ1-1; D is possibly TRBD1 (6 bases). From germline, CDR1 is SEHNR and CDR2 FQNEAQ (reference sequence). Trimming took 6 bases from V and 6 from J, leaving 8 bases between them. The CDR3 is 11 amino acids. The CDR3 sequence is CASRRQAEAFF. The CDR3 DNA reads TGTGCCAGCAGGCGACAGGCTGAAGCTTTCTTT.

This sequence joins TRBV6-5 and TRBJ1-1, with TRBD1 matching over 7 bases. V was pared by 2 bases and J by 9 bases, with 9 bases of the junction left unmatched. The CDR3 runs to 14 residues. Germline CDR1 MNHEY, CDR2 SVGAGI. The CDR3 nucleotides read TGTGCCAGCAGTTACCAGGGGGACAGTATTAAAGCTTTCTTT. Translating it yields CASSYQGDSIKAFF.

The rearrangement joins TRBV28 to TRBJ2-1; 8 positions match TRBD2. Per germline, CDR1 MDHEN and CDR2 SYDVKM. Losses at the gene ends were 1 base for V and 8 bases for J; bases not matched to a gene: 4. CDR3 length: 14 residues. The CDR3 coding sequence is TGTGCCAGCAGTTTATACGGCGGGGGGTATGAGCAGTTCTTC. Its protein is CASSLYGGGYEQFF.

The table lists this clone with a few counts. This rearrangement joins TRBV7-8 to TRBJ2-1; TRBD2 agrees at 13 bases. With V trimmed by 5 bases and J by 9 bases, 4 bases remained unmatched. Per germline, CDR1 SGHVS and CDR2 FQNEAQ. This CDR3 contains 14 residues. The CDR3 loop is CASSARTSGGEQFF. The DNA of the CDR3 is TGTGCCAGCAGCGCGCGGACTAGCGGGGGTGAGCAGTTCTTC.

This chain links TRBV18 with TRBJ2-6, with D possibly TRBD1 on 5 matching bases. CDR3 length: 15 amino acids. Germline loops: CDR1 KGHSH, CDR2 LQKENI. The V gene lost 2 bases and the J gene lost 2 bases, with 7 bases spanning the gap. Written as DNA, the CDR3 is TGTGCCAGCTCACCAAAACAGGCTGGGGCCAACGTCCTGACTTTC. Protein: CASSPKQAGANVLTF.

This clone was counted a few times. This chain uses TRBV21-1 with TRBJ2-1; the table gives TRBD2 as D, unverified against the DNA. TRBV21-1 is noted as a pseudogene. The CDR3 spans 16 residues. The DNA of the CDR3 is TGTGCCAGCAGCAAAGCGCTTTTAGTGGGAGCCCATGAGCAGTTCTTC. Translated: CASSKALLVGAHEQFF.

V and J are TRBV11-3 and TRBJ2-7, with 11 bases fitting TRBD2. Germline values: CDR1 SGHNT, CDR2 YENEEA. The length of the CDR3 is 15 residues. The V segment lost 6 bases and the J segment 3 bases; nucleotides outside the gene matches: 7. The CDR3 DNA sequence: TGTGCCAGCAGTCACTATAGCGGGGGGGACTACGAGCAGTACTTC. As protein: CASSHYSGGDYEQYF.

V gene TRBV27 combines with J gene TRBJ1-1, with TRBD1 identical over 9 bases. J gave up 7 bases and V 6 bases, and 12 bases lay outside the gene matches. Germline loops: CDR1 MNHEY, CDR2 SMNVEV (reference sequence). The length of the CDR3 is 15 residues. CDR3 region: CASRPYPQGADEAFF. Here the CDR3 DNA reads TGTGCCAGCAGGCCTTACCCACAGGGGGCGGATGAAGCTTTCTTT.

This sequence joins TRBV9 and TRBJ2-7, with 12 bases that match TRBD1. With 3 bases clipped from V and 5 bases from J, the junction kept 6 bases outside the gene matches. CDR3 length: 15 amino acids. CDR1 is SGDLS, CDR2 YYNGEE, per germline. CDR3 residues: CASSAGGTGGHEQYF. The CDR3 DNA reads TGTGCCAGCAGCGCCGGCGGGACAGGGGGCCACGAGCAGTACTTC.

Only one count was recorded for this clone. The J gene is TRBJ1-1, the V gene TRBV7-8; the D is unclear. The CDR3 covers 16 residues. Germline V gene data show CDR1 as SGHVS and CDR2 as FQNEAQ. V shed 3 bases and J shed 0 bases, with 14 bases lying between them. CDR3 protein: CASSFLSMTVNTEAFF. The CDR3 nucleotides are TGTGCCAGCAGCTTCCTCTCGATGACTGTGAACACTGAAGCTTTCTTT.

This sequence joins TRBV27 and TRBJ2-1; 9 bases fit TRBD1. This CDR3 region has 18 residues. Germline V lookup: CDR1 MNHEY, CDR2 SMNVEV (reference sequence). V dropped 5 bases and J dropped 6; count of bases not matched to a gene: 17. CDR3 DNA: TGTGCCAGCAGTCAATCTCCGGGACAGGGAGCAAATACCAATGAGCAGTTCTTC. Translating gives CASSQSPGQGANTNEQFF.

This chain links TRBV18 with TRBJ2-1, with 8 bases identical to TRBD2. V was pared by 1 base and J by 5 bases, with 4 bases of the junction left unmatched. The CDR3 runs 15 residues. Germline CDR1 reads KGHSH; CDR2 reads LQKENI. As DNA, the CDR3 is TGTGCCAGCTCACCACGAGCGGGAGTCGACAATGAGCAGTTCTTC. Translated, it gives CASSPRAGVDNEQFF.

The V and J genes are TRBV19 and TRBJ1-2; TRBD1 matches 9 bases. Trimming cost V 7 bases and J 2 bases; bases outside gene matches: 8. CDR1 is LNHDA and CDR2 is SQIVND in the germline V gene (reference sequence). The CDR3 covers 15 residues. DNA for the CDR3: TGTGCCAGTACCCCAGCCGGGACAGGGAACTATGGCTACACCTTC. It translates to CASTPAGTGNYGYTF.

The chain's CDR3 is CSVAPGQGSGNTIYF. As DNA, the CDR3 is TGCAGCGTTGCTCCGGGACAGGGCTCTGGAAACACCATATATTTT. The chain joins TRBV29-1 to TRBJ1-3, with 9 bases matching TRBD1. CDR3 length: 15 residues. Germline CDR1 is SQVTM and CDR2 is ANQGSEA. V lost 4 bases to trimming and J lost 0 bases; unmatched junction nucleotides: 4.

J is TRBJ2-7 and V is TRBV2; unclear D gene. This CDR3 has 13 amino acids. CDR1 is SNHLY and CDR2 is FYNNEI in the germline V gene. V gave up 10 bases and J gave up 1 base, with 14 bases separating them. The CDR3 DNA reads TGTGCCACCACCATGAGCGAGTCCTACGAGCAGTACTTC. This codes for CATTMSESYEQYF.

The V gene is TRBV5-8, the J gene TRBJ2-6; tentative D call: TRBD2 (6 bases). With 4 bases removed from V and 2 bases from J, the gap between germline ends came to 16 bases. This CDR3 contains 17 residues. Germline-derived CDR1 and CDR2 are SGHTS and YDEGEE. CDR3 sequence: CASSTMYGGTGANVLTF. The CDR3 nucleotides are TGTGCCAGCAGCACGATGTATGGGGGGACTGGGGCCAACGTCCTGACTTTC.

This clone came up a few times. The V call is TRBV10-3, the J call TRBJ2-7; 11 bases are shared with TRBD1. Germline values: CDR1 ENHRY, CDR2 SYGVKD. The V segment lost 10 bases and the J segment 5 bases; nucleotides outside the gene matches: 4. The CDR3 consists of 12 residues. DNA for the CDR3: TGTGCCACAAGGACAGGGGGCGACGAGCAGTACTTC. It is translated as CATRTGGDEQYF.

The chain carries TRBV18 and TRBJ2-7; 8 bases map to TRBD1. The CDR3 is made up of 15 amino acids. Looked up from germline, CDR1 is KGHSH and CDR2 is LQKENI. V lost 3 bases and J lost 4; bases outside the gene matches: 8. The CDR3 DNA sequence: TGTGCCAGCTCACCCGCCCGGGACAGGAATTACGAGCAGTACTTC. It specifies CASSPARDRNYEQYF. Using reference TRBV18 and TRBJ2-7 for the parts outside the CDR3, the full variable domain is NAGVMQNPRHLVRRRGQEARLRCSPMKGHSHVYWYRQLPEEGLKFMVYLQKENIIDESGMPKERFSAEFPKEGPSILRIQQVVRGDSAAYFCASSPARDRNYEQYFGPGTRLTVT.

V is TRBV2 and J is TRBJ2-2, with D possibly matching TRBD1 (6 bases). This CDR3 contains 14 residues. V dropped 4 bases and J dropped 3 bases, with 9 bases sitting between them. Germline CDR1 is SNHLY and CDR2 is FYNNEI. This chain's CDR3 is CASSVDSYTGELFF. The CDR3 DNA reads TGTGCCAGCAGTGTGGACAGCTACACCGGGGAGCTGTTTTTT.

The chain combines TRBV5-1 with TRBJ2-1; TRBD1 aligns across 10 bases. This CDR3 has 17 amino acids. The junction had 15 bases not matched to a gene; V was cut back by 4 bases and J by 8 bases. Germline V CDR1 and CDR2: SGHRS, YFSETQ. CDR3 loop: CASSPGAATGGTHEQFF. The DNA of the CDR3 is TGCGCCAGCAGCCCGGGCGCCGCGACAGGGGGCACGCATGAGCAGTTCTTC.

The chain uses TRBV2 and TRBJ1-6; 8 positions match TRBD1. The CDR3 sequence is 14 residues long. CDR1 and CDR2 from the germline V gene are SNHLY and FYNNEI. V trimming: 2 bases; J trimming: 8 bases; junction bases outside the gene matches: 2. DNA for the CDR3: TGTGCCAGCAGTGAACAGGGGGCTGATTCACCCCTCCACTTT. Translation gives CASSEQGADSPLHF.

V and J are TRBV7-2 and TRBJ2-7, with D maybe TRBD1 (6 bases). Germline V gives CDR1 SGHTA, CDR2 FQGNSA. This CDR3 is 15 amino acids long. V lost 6 bases, J lost 3 bases, and 18 bases lay in between. The CDR3 region has the DNA TGTGCCAGCAGGCTCCATCGGGACATCCTCTACGAGCAGTACTTC. This sequence encodes CASRLHRDILYEQYF.